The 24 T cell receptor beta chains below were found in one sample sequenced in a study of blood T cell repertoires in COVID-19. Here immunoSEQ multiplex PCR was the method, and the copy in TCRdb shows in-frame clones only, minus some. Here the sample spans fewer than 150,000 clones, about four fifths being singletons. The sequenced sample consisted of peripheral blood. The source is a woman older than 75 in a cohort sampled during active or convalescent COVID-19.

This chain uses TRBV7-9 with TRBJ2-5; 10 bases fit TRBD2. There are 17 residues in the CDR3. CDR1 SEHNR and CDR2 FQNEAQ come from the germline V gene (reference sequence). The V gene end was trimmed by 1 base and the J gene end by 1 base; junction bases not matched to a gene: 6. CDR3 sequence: CASSLGLLAGTQETQYF. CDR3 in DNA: TGTGCCAGCAGCTTAGGTTTACTAGCGGGGACCCAAGAGACCCAGTACTTC.

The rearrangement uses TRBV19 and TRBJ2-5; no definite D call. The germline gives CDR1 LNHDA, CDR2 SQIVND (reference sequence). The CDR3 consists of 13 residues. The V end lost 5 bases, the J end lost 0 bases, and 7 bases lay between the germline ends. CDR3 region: CASSWQNQETQYF. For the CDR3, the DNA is TGTGCCAGTAGTTGGCAGAACCAAGAGACCCAGTACTTC.

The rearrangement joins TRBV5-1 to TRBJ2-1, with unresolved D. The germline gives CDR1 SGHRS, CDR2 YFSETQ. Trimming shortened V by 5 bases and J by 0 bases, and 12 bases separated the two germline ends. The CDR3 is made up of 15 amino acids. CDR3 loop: CASRYTVSSYNEQFF. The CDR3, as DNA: TGCGCCAGCAGATATACGGTGAGCTCCTACAATGAGCAGTTCTTC.

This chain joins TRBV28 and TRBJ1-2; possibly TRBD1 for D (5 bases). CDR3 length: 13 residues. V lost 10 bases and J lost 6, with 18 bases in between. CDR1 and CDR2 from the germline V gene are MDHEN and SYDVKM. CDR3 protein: CAIRPQGRNGYTF. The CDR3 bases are TGTGCCATCCGCCCGCAGGGAAGGAATGGCTACACCTTC.

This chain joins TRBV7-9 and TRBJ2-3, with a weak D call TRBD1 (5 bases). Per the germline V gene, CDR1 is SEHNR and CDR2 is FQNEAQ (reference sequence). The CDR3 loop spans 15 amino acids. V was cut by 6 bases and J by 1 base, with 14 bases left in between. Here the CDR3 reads CASSQQVFRTDTQYF. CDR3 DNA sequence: TGTGCCAGCAGTCAACAGGTGTTCCGCACAGATACGCAGTATTTT.

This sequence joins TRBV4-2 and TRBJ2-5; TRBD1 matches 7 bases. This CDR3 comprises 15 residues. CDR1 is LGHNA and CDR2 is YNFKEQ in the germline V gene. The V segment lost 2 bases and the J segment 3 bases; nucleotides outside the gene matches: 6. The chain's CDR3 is CASSQTTGNKETQYF. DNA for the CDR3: TGTGCCAGCAGCCAAACGACAGGGAATAAAGAGACCCAGTACTTC.

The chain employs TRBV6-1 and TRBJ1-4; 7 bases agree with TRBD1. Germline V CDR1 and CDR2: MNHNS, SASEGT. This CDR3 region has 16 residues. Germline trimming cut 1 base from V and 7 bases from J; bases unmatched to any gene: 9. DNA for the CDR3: TGTGCCAGCAGTGAAGGTTTAGGGGGCTTTCGTGAAAAACTGTTTTTT. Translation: CASSEGLGGFREKLFF.

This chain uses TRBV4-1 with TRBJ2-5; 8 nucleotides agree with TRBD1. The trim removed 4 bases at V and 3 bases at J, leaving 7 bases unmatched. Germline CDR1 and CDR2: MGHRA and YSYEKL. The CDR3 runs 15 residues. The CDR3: CASSRQPGQEETQYF. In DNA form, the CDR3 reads TGCGCCAGCAGCCGCCAACCGGGACAGGAAGAGACCCAGTACTTC.

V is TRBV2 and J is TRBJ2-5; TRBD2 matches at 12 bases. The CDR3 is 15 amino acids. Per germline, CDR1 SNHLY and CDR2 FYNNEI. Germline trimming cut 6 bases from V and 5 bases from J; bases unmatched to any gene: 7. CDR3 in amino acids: CASSLAGGQVETQYF. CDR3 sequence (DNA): TGTGCCAGCAGCCTAGCGGGAGGGCAGGTGGAGACCCAGTACTTC.

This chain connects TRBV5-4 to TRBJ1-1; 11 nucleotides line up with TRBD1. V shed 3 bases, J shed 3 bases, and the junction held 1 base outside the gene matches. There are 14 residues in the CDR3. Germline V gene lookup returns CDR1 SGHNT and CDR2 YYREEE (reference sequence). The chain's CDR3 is CASSSDRGHTEAFF. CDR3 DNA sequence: TGTGCCAGCAGCTCGGACAGGGGGCACACTGAAGCTTTCTTT.

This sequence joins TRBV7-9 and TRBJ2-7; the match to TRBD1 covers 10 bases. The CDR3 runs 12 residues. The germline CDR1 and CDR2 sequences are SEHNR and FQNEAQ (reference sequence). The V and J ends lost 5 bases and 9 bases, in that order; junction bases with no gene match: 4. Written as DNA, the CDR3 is TGTGCCAGCAGCCAGGACAGGGGGACGCAGTACTTC. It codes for CASSQDRGTQYF.

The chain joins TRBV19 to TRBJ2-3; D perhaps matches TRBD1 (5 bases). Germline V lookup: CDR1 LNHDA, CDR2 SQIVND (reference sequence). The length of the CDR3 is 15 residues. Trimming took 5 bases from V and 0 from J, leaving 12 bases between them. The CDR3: CASSPSDKSTDTQYF. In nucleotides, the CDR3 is TGTGCCAGTAGTCCGTCGGACAAAAGCACAGATACGCAGTATTTT.

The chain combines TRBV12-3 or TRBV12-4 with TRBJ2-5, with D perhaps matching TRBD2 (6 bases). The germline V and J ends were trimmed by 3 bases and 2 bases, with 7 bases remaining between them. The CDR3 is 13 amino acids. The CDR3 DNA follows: TGTGCCAGCAGTTTCGCGGGGCAAGAGACCCAGTACTTC. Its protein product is CASSFAGQETQYF.

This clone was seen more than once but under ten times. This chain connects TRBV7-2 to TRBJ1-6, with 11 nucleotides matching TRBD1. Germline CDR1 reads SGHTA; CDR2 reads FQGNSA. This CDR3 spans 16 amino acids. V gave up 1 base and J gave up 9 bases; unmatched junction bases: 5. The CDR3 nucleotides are TGTGCCAGCAGCTTAGTCCCCGGGACAGGGGGTTCACCCCTCCACTTT. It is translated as CASSLVPGTGGSPLHF.

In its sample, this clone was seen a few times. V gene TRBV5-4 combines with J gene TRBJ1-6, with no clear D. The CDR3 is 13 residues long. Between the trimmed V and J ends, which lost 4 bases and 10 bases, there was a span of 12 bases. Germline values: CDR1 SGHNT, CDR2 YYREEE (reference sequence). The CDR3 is CASSIEPQSPLHF. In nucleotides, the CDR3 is TGTGCCAGCAGCATCGAACCACAATCACCCCTCCACTTT. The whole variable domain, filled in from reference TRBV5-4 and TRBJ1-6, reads ETGVTQSPTHLIKTRGQQVTLRCSSQSGHNTVSWYQQALGQGPQFIFQYYREEENGRGNFPPRFSGLQFPNYSSELNVNALELDDSALYLCASSIEPQSPLHFGNGTRLTVT.

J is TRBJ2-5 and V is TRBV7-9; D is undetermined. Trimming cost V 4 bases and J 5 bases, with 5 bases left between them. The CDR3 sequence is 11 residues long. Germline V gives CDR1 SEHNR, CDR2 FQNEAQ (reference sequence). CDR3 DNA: TGTGCCAGCAGCTCCTCGGAGACCCAGTACTTC. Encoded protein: CASSSSETQYF.

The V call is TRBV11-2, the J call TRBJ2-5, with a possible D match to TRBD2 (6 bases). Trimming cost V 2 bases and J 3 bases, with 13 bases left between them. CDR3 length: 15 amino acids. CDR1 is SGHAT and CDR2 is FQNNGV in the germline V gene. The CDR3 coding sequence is TGTGCCAGCAGCTTAACTGCGGGACTGGAAGAGACCCAGTACTTC. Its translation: CASSLTAGLEETQYF.

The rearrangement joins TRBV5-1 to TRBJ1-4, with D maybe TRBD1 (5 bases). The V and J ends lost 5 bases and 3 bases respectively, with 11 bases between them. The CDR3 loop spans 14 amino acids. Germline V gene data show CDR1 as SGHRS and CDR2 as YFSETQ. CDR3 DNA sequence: TGCGCCAGCAGGACAGAATACGCTAATGAAAAACTGTTTTTT. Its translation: CASRTEYANEKLFF.

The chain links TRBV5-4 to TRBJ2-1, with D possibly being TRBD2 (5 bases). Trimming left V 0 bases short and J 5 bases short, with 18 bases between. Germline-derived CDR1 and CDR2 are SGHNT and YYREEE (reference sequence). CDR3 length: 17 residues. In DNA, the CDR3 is TGTGCCAGCAGCTTGGAGGCTTGGCGAGGGAATGACAATGAGCAGTTCTTC. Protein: CASSLEAWRGNDNEQFF.

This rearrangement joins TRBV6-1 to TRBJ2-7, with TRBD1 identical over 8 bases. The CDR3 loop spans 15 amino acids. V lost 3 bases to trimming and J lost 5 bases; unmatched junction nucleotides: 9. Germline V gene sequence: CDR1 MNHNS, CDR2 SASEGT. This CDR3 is CASSDLDRVVDEQYV. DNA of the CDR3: TGTGCCAGCAGTGATCTGGACAGGGTTGTTGACGAGCAGTACGTC.

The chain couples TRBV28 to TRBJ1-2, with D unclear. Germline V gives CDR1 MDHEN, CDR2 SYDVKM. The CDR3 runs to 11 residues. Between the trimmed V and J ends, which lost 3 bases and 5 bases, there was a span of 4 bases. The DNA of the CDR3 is TGTGCCAGCAGTTTTCAATATGGCTACACCTTC. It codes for CASSFQYGYTF.

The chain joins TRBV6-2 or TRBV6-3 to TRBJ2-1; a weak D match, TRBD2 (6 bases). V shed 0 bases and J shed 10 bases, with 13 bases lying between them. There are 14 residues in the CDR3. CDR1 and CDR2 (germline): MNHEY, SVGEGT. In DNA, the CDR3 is TGTGCCAGCAGTTACTCGGCGGGATCTTACGAGCAGTTCTTC. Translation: CASSYSAGSYEQFF.

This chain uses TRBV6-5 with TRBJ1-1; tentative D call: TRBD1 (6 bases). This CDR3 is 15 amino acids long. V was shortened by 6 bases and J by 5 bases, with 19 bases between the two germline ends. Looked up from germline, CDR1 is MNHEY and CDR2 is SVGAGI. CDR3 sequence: CASRQPTGSITEAFF. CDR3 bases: TGTGCCAGCAGACAGCCTACAGGGAGTATAACTGAAGCTTTCTTT.

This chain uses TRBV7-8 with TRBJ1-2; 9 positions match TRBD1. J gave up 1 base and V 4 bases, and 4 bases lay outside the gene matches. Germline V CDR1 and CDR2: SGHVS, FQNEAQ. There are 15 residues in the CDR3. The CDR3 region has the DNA TGTGCCAGCAGCTCTGGACAGGGGATTAACTATGGCTACACCTTC. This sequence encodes CASSSGQGINYGYTF.